The 15 T cell receptor beta chains given below trace back to one sample, sequenced in a study of T cell responses to AZD1222 COVID-19 vaccine. Profiled with immunoSEQ multiplex PCR; TCRdb holds only in-frame clones, not every one. Here the sample spans about 160,000 clones, roughly 91% being singletons. Sequenced here: peripheral blood, sampled on day 0 of AZD1222 vaccination. Every receptor here comes from an adult in good health.

The V gene is TRBV5-1, the J gene TRBJ1-2; 9 bases are shared with TRBD1. Per germline, CDR1 SGHRS and CDR2 YFSETQ. Trimming cost V 2 bases and J 3 bases; bases outside gene matches: 8. The CDR3 runs 16 residues. CDR3 amino acids: CASSFGQGTGDYGYTF. The CDR3 nucleotides read TGCGCCAGCAGCTTCGGACAGGGGACTGGGGACTATGGCTACACCTTC.

The V and J genes are TRBV9 and TRBJ2-1; D is possibly TRBD2 (6 bases). The CDR3 covers 14 residues. CDR1 and CDR2 from the germline V gene are SGDLS and YYNGEE. V shed 7 bases and J shed 2 bases, with 13 bases lying between them. CDR3 sequence: CASERASTYNEQFF. CDR3 nucleotide sequence: TGTGCCAGCGAGCGGGCCAGCACCTACAATGAGCAGTTCTTC.

V gene TRBV6-5 combines with J gene TRBJ2-7, with 9 bases fitting TRBD1. Germline assignment: CDR1 MNHEY and CDR2 SVGAGI. The CDR3 consists of 15 residues. V shed 5 bases, J shed 4 bases, and the junction held 9 bases outside the gene matches. The CDR3 nucleotides are TGTGCCAGCAGTACCTCCGGACAGGGGAAATACGAGCAGTACTTC. As protein: CASSTSGQGKYEQYF.

J is TRBJ2-1 and V is TRBV28; 10 nucleotides line up with TRBD2. This CDR3 is 14 amino acids long. The V gene end was trimmed by 4 bases and the J gene end by 11 bases; junction bases not matched to a gene: 8. Germline V gene sequence: CDR1 MDHEN, CDR2 SYDVKM. CDR3 protein: CASSSGLAVSKQFF. CDR3 in DNA: TGTGCCAGCAGTTCTGGACTAGCGGTCTCCAAGCAGTTCTTC.

The V call is TRBV6-2 or TRBV6-3, the J call TRBJ2-5; TRBD1 is a possible D gene (6 bases). Trimming stripped 5 bases from V and 2 bases from J, with 15 bases between. Germline V gene sequence: CDR1 MNHEY, CDR2 SVGEGT. The CDR3 totals 15 residues. Here the CDR3 reads CASSTRRGRQETQYF. The DNA for the CDR3 is TGTGCCAGCAGTACCCGAAGGGGGAGACAAGAGACCCAGTACTTC.

This chain joins TRBV5-8 and TRBJ2-1, with D tentatively TRBD2 (6 bases). Germline V CDR1 and CDR2: SGHTS, YDEGEE. Trimming left V 0 bases short and J 3 bases short, with 13 bases between. This CDR3 spans 16 amino acids. CDR3 protein: CASSLESGAFYNEQFF. The CDR3 DNA sequence: TGTGCCAGCAGCTTGGAATCGGGAGCCTTCTACAATGAGCAGTTCTTC.

The rearrangement links TRBV6-5 to TRBJ1-1; D gene ambiguous. CDR1 is MNHEY and CDR2 is SVGAGI in the germline V gene. Trimming left V 7 bases short and J 1 base short, with 16 bases between. The CDR3 totals 15 residues. CDR3 DNA: TGTGCCAGCATCTACGATACGGCGGGGAACACTGAAGCTTTCTTT. Translating it yields CASIYDTAGNTEAFF.

The chain is built from TRBV7-2 and TRBJ1-1, with 9 nucleotides matching TRBD1. Germline CDR1 is SGHTA and CDR2 is FQGNSA. J lost 4 bases, V lost 5 bases, and 2 bases had no gene match. This CDR3 is 13 amino acids long. This CDR3 reads CASSRDRATEAFF. CDR3 DNA: TGTGCCAGCAGCAGGGACAGGGCCACTGAAGCTTTCTTT.

The chain recombines TRBV2 with TRBJ1-1; D might be TRBD1 (5 bases). The CDR3 loop spans 16 amino acids. V was pared by 4 bases and J by 1 base, with 16 bases between. The V gene's germline CDR1 is SNHLY and CDR2 FYNNEI. CDR3 region: CASSAFQGGGNTEAFF. Here the CDR3 DNA reads TGTGCCAGCAGTGCGTTTCAGGGAGGAGGGAACACTGAAGCTTTCTTT.

The chain combines TRBV5-1 with TRBJ1-4, with a tentative D call TRBD1 (5 bases). The V and J ends lost 0 bases and 3 bases respectively, with 15 bases between them. This CDR3 contains 17 residues. Germline V CDR1 and CDR2: SGHRS, YFSETQ. CDR3 in amino acids: CASSLGALTGANEKLFF. The CDR3 nucleotides read TGCGCCAGCAGCTTGGGGGCCCTTACGGGGGCTAATGAAAAACTGTTTTTT.

This clone was seen more than once but under ten times. The chain uses TRBV19 and TRBJ1-5; D gene uncertain. Trimming removed 4 bases from V and 0 bases from J, with 10 bases in between. The germline CDR1 and CDR2 sequences are LNHDA and SQIVND (reference sequence). The CDR3 runs 15 residues. CDR3 sequence (DNA): TGTGCCAGTAGTACGACCGATTATAGCAATCAGCCCCAGCATTTT. This codes for CASSTTDYSNQPQHF.

Here the CDR3 DNA reads TGTGCCAGCAGCCCCGAGGCGGGAGGGCCTGGGCTATACGAGCAGTACTTC. Amino acids: CASSPEAGGPGLYEQYF. The chain is built from TRBV7-3 and TRBJ2-7; 9 bases map to TRBD2. The CDR3 totals 17 residues. CDR1 SGHTA and CDR2 FQGTGA come from the germline V gene. V shed 5 bases, J shed 4 bases, and the junction held 15 bases outside the gene matches.

This clone was counted a few times. This chain joins TRBV13 and TRBJ2-2; D is possibly TRBD1 (6 bases). This CDR3 is built from 13 residues. Germline V gene sequence: CDR1 PRHDT, CDR2 FYEKMQ (reference sequence). V lost 6 bases and J lost 9, with 14 bases in between. CDR3 in DNA: TGTGCCAGCAGACTACAGGGATCGCGGGAGCTGTTTTTT. Translated, it gives CASRLQGSRELFF.

The chain uses TRBV24-1 and TRBJ1-5; no firm D call. V gave up 4 bases and J gave up 5 bases, with 5 bases separating them. The CDR3 covers 12 residues. CDR1 is KGHDR and CDR2 is SFDVKD in the germline V gene. For the CDR3, the DNA is TGTGCCACCAGTGACCCGGATCAGCCCCAGCATTTT. It codes for CATSDPDQPQHF.

This clone is a singleton in its sample. The chain carries TRBV27 and TRBJ2-6; D possibly corresponds to TRBD2 (6 bases). The CDR3 is made up of 16 amino acids. V was pared by 6 bases and J by 0 bases, with 12 bases between. Germline CDR1 is MNHEY and CDR2 is SMNVEV (reference sequence). The CDR3 region is CASREGPGSGANVLTF. DNA for the CDR3: TGTGCCAGCAGGGAGGGGCCTGGCTCTGGGGCCAACGTCCTGACTTTC.